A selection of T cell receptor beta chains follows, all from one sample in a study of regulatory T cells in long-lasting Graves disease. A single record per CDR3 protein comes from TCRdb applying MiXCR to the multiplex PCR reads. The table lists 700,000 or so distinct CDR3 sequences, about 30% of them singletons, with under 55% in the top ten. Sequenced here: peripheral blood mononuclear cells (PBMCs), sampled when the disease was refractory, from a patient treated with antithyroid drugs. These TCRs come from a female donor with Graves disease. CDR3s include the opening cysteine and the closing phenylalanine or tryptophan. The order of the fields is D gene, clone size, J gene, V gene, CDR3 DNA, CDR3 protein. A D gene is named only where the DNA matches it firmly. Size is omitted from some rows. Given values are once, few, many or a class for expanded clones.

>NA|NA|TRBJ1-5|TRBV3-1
TGTGCCAGCAGCCAGACAGTCCGCAATCAGCCCCAGCATTTT
CASSQTVRNQPQHF
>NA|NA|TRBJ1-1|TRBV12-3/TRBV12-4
TGTGCCAGCAGTTCCCTGTACCTGAACACTGAAGCTTTCTTT
CASSSLYLNTEAFF
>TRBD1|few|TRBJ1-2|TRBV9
TGTGCCAGCAGCTCAGGCCTGGGACAGGTCTATGGCTACACCTTC
CASSSGLGQVYGYTF
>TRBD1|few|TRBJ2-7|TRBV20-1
TGCAGTGCTACCGACCGGGACAGGGGTTCCTACGAGCAGTACTTC
CSATDRDRGSYEQYF
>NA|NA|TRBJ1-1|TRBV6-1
TGTGCCACCCGAAAAAACACTGAAGCTTTCTTT
CATRKNTEAFF
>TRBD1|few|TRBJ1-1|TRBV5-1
TGCGCCAGCAGCGAACAGGGGGCTCTGAACACTGAAGCTTTCTTT
CASSEQGALNTEAFF
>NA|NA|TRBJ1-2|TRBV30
TGTGCCTGGAGTTTGTCAGGGGCGAGTGGCTACACCTTC
CAWSLSGASGYTF
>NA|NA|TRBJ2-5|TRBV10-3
TGTGCCGCTACAGACAGCCAAGAGACCCAGTACTTC
CAATDSQETQYF
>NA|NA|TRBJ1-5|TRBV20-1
TGCAGTGCCCTTACACGGACCTTCAATCAGCCCCAGCATTTT
CSALTRTFNQPQHF
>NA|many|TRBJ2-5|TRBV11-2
TGTGCCAGCAGCTTAGACTCCGGGGTTGGGGAGACCCAGTACTTC
CASSLDSGVGETQYF
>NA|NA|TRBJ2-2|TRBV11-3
TGTGCCAGCAGCCCCGGGGGACCATCGAACACCGGGGAGCTGTTTTTT
CASSPGGPSNTGELFF
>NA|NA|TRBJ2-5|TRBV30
TGTGCCTGGAGTGAGCCGAGTAGCAGGAGAAGAGAGACCCAGTACTTC
CAWSEPSSRRRETQYF
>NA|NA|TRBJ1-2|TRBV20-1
TGCAGTGCTAGAGGGCCCCTCTATGGCTACACCTTC
CSARGPLYGYTF
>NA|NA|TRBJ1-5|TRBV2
TGTGCCAGCAGTGATTACTTCTATAGCAATCAGCCCCAGCATTTT
CASSDYFYSNQPQHF
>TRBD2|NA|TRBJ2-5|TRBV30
TGTGCCGCCTCACTAGCGGGAGGTGGAGAGACCCAGTACTTC
CAASLAGGGETQYF
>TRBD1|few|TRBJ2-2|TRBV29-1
TGCAGCCTTTGGGACAGGGACACCGGGGAGCTGTTTTTT
CSLWDRDTGELFF
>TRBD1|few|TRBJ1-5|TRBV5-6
TGTGCCAGCAGCTCTCGACAGGGAACTACCGGGCAGCCCCAGCATTTT
CASSSRQGTTGQPQHF
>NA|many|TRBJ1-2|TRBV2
TGTGCCAGCAGTGCTGGAGTTCAGGTTTACTATGGCTACACCTTC
CASSAGVQVYYGYTF
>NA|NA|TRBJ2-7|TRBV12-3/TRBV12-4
TGTGCCAGCAGTCCCCCCCTTGGGGAAAACGAGCAGTACTTC
CASSPPLGENEQYF
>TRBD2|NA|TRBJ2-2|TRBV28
TGTGCCAGCAACCCGGGACTAGCGGTCGGGGAGCTGTTTTTT
CASNPGLAVGELFF
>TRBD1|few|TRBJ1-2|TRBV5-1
TGCGCCAGCAGCTTGGAAGGGACAGGGGCCCTCTATGGCTACACCTTC
CASSLEGTGALYGYTF
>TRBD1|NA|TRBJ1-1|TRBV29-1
TGCAGCGTTGAAGTAGGACAGGGGCTGCTTGGCACTGAAGCTTTCTTT
CSVEVGQGLLGTEAFF
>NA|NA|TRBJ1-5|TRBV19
TGTGCCAGTAGTATAGTAGGGGGACCCTATAGCAATCAGCCCCAGCATTTT
CASSIVGGPYSNQPQHF
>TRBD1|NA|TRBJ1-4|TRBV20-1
TGCAGTGCTGGAAGGACAGGCGCTAATGAAAAACTGTTTTTT
CSAGRTGANEKLFF
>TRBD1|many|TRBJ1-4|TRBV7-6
TGTGCCAGCAGCTCCACAGGGGGCTTTGAAAAACTGTTTTTT
CASSSTGGFEKLFF
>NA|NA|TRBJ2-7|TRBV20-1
TGCAGTGCTTCCGACGGAGGAGCCTACGAGCAGTACTTC
CSASDGGAYEQYF
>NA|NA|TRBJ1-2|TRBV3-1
TGTGCCAGCAGCCAAGCATCGACGGGACACTATGGCTACACCTTC
CASSQASTGHYGYTF
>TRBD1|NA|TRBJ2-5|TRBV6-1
TGTGCCAGCTCACCACTCTACTCGGCGACAGGGGTCCAAGAGACCCAGTACTTC
CASSPLYSATGVQETQYF
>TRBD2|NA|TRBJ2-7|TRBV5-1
TGCGCCAGCACCTTAGGGCACAGGACTAGCCCGTCGTCCGAGCAGTACTTC
CASTLGHRTSPSSEQYF
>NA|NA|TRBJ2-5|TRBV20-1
TGCAGTGCCCTAGTTTACCAAGAGACCCAGTACTTC
CSALVYQETQYF
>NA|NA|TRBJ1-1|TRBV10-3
TGTGCCATCAGTGAGTCGCTTGCAGGGACGTACACTGAAGCTTTCTTT
CAISESLAGTYTEAFF
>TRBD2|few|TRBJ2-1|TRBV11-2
TGTGCCAGCAGGCACCTAGCGGGACTCTACAATGAGCAGTTCTTC
CASRHLAGLYNEQFF